This TCR beta chain is drawn from a study of blood T cell repertoires in COVID-19. Study-level information: Samples representing acute and convalescent COVID-19 were sourced from the United States, Italy and Spain. Sources were T cells, B-cell-depleted T cells, or PBMCs; the material itself was cDNA or gDNA.

Seattle cases were enrolled at active infection and followed longitudinally. Authors' methods: Estimates of nucleated cell counts were drawn from the amplification of reference gene primers. Assay: immunoSEQ multiplex PCR; the TCRdb copy retains only in-frame clones and omits some. Clonal size and the V and J genes are those of that table, whereas D and trimming came from the DNA. Seen here are about 160,000 clones, around 87% observed once, and the top ten hold 10%. The receptor's source is a woman in her 70s with COVID-19, enrolled during active disease. Sequencing used peripheral blood.

The CDR3 protein is CASSFSRVPNEKLFF. Written as DNA, the CDR3 is TGTGCCAGCAGTTTTTCGAGAGTTCCTAATGAAAAACTGTTTTTT. The J gene is TRBJ1-4, the V gene TRBV27, with unresolved D. V dropped 3 bases and J dropped 3 bases, with 11 bases sitting between them. The germline CDR1 and CDR2 sequences are MNHEY and SMNVEV (reference sequence). This CDR3 region has 15 residues.